What follows describes a single T cell receptor beta chain. What it recognizes is unknown. This record belongs to a study of OX40 agonist ivuxolimab in advanced cancers. The overall study: The study reported partial responses in three patients: one hepatocellular carcinoma, two cutaneous melanoma. Broader study findings: Several nonresponders also turned out to have low normalized T-cell clonal expansion.

V lost 0 bases and J lost 7; bases outside the gene matches: 4. Germline CDR1 reads SEHNR; CDR2 reads FQNEAQ (reference sequence). CDR3 length equals 15 residues. Sequencing used immunoSEQ multiplex PCR; TCRdb keeps in-frame clones, though not all of them. The sample carries 60,000 to 65,000 clones, about 88% recorded once. Sequenced material: CD4+ or CD8+ T cells sorted from blood, taken in a trial of the OX40 agonist ivuxolimab. This sequence was found in an adult with an advanced solid tumor such as melanoma, head and neck, liver or kidney cancer. This rearrangement joins TRBV7-9 to TRBJ2-1; 9 nucleotides match TRBD2. CDR3 loop: CASSLARLAGNEQFF. CDR3 DNA: TGTGCCAGCAGCTTAGCGCGTCTAGCGGGAAATGAGCAGTTCTTC.